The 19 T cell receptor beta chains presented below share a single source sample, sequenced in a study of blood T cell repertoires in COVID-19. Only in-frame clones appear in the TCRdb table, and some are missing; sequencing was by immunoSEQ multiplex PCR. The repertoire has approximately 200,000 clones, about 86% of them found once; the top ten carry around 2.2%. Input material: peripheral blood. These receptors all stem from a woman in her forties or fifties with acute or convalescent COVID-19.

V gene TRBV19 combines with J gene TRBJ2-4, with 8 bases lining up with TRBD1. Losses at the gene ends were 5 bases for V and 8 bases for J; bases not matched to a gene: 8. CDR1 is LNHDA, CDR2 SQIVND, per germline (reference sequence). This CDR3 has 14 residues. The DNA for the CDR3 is TGTGCCAGTAGTTCACCAGACAGGGGCCACATTCAGTACTTC. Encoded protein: CASSSPDRGHIQYF.

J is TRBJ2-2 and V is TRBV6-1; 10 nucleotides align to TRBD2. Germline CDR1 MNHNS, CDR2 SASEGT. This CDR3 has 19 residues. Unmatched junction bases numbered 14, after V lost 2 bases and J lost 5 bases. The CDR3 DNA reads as TGTGCCAGCAGTGAAAGAGCGGGAGGGCCTAATGCGTGGACCGGGGAGCTGTTTTTT. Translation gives CASSERAGGPNAWTGELFF.

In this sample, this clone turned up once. This CDR3 is CASSLAGTNYGYTF. The CDR3 coding sequence is TGTGCCAGCAGCCTCGCAGGGACAAACTATGGCTACACCTTC. The V and J genes are TRBV6-5 and TRBJ1-2, with a weak D call TRBD1 (6 bases). The CDR3 has 14 amino acids. Germline CDR1 is MNHEY and CDR2 is SVGAGI. Trimming shortened V by 6 bases and J by 2 bases, and 13 bases separated the two germline ends.

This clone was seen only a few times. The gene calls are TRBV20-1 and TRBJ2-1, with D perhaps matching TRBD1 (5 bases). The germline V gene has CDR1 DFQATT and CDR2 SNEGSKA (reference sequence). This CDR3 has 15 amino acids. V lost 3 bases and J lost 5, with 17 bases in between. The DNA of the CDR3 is TGCAGTGCTAGTCCCTCTACAGGTTCGGACAATGAGCAGTTCTTC. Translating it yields CSASPSTGSDNEQFF.

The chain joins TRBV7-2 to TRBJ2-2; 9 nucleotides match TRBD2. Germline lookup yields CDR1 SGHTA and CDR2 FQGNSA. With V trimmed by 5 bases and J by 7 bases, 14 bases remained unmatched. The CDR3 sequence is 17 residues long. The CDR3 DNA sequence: TGTGCCAGCAGCCCCACGGGAGCGGGAGGCCTAGGCGGGGAGCTGTTTTTT. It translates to CASSPTGAGGLGGELFF.

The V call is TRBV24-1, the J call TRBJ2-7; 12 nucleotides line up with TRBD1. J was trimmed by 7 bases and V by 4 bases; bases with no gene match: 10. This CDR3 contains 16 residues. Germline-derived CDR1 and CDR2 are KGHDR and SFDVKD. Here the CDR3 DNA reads TGTGCCACCAGTGAAACAGGGACAGGGGGCTCGTGGGAGCAGTACTTC. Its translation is CATSETGTGGSWEQYF.

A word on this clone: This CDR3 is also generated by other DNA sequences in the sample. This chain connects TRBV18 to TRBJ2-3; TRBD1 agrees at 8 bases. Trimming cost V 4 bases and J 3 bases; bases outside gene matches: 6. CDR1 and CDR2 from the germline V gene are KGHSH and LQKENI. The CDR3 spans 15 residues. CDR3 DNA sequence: TGTGCCAGCTCACGATCTGGACAGGGTACAGATACGCAGTATTTT. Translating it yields CASSRSGQGTDTQYF.

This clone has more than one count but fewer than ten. The chain's CDR3 is CASSLERLQGGYGYTF. The CDR3 nucleotides read TGTGCCAGCAGCTTAGAGAGATTACAGGGGGGCTATGGCTACACCTTC. V usage is TRBV7-9 and J usage is TRBJ1-2; 8 nucleotides agree with TRBD1. The CDR3 has 16 residues. V was pared by 1 base and J by 4 bases, with 8 bases of the junction left unmatched. Germline V gene lookup returns CDR1 SEHNR and CDR2 FQNEAQ (reference sequence).

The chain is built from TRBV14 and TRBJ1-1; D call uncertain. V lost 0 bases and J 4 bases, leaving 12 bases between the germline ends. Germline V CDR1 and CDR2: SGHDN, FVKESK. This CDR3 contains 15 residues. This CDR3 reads CASSQDYGVRTEAFF. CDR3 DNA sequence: TGTGCCAGCAGCCAAGATTACGGGGTACGCACTGAAGCTTTCTTT.

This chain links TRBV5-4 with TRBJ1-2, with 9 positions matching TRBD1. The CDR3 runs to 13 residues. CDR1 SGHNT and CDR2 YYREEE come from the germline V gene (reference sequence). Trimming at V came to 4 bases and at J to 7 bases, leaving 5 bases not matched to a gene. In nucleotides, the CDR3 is TGTGCCAGCAGCCAACAGGGGGCGAGTGGCTACACCTTC. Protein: CASSQQGASGYTF.

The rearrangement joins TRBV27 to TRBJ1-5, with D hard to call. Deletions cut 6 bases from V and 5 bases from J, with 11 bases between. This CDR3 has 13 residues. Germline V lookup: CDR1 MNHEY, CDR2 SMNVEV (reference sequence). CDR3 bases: TGTGCCAGCAGCCCCCCGGGTTATCAGCCCCAGCATTTT. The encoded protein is CASSPPGYQPQHF.

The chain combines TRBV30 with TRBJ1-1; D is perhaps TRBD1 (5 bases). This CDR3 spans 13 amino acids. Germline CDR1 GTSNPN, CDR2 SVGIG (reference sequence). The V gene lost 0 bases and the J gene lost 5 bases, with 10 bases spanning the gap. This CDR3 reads CAWSVLGGTEAFF. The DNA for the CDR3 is TGTGCCTGGAGTGTACTCGGGGGGACTGAAGCTTTCTTT.

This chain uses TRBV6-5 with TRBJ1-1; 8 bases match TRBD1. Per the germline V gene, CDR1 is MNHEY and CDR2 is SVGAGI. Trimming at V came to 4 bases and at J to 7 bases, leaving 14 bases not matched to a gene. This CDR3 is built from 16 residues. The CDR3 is CASSWIPDRDTDEAFF. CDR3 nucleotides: TGTGCCAGCAGTTGGATCCCGGACAGGGATACAGATGAAGCTTTCTTT.

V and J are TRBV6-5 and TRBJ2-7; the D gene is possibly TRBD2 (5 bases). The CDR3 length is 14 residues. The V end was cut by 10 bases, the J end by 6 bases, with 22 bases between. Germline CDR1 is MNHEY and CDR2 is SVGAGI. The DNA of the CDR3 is TGTGCCACGGGGTGGCTGCGAGATCCGCTCGAGCAGTACTTC. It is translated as CATGWLRDPLEQYF.

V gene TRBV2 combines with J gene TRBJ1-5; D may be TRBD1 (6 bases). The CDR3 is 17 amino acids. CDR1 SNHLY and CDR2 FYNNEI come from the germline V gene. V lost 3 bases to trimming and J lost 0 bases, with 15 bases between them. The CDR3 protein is CASSDTGGPYSNQPQHF. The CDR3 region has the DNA TGTGCCAGCAGTGATACTGGGGGCCCCTATAGCAATCAGCCCCAGCATTTT. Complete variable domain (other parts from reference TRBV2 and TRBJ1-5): EPEVTQTPSHQVTQMGQEVILRCVPISNHLYFYWYRQILGQKVEFLVSFYNNEISEKSEIFDDQFSVERPDGSNFTLKIRSTKLEDSAMYFCASSDTGGPYSNQPQHFGDGTRLSIL.

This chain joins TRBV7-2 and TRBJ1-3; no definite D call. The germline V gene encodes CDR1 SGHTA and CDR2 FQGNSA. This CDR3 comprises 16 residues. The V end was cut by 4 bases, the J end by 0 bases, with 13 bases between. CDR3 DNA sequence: TGTGCCAGCAGCTACCCGGAGGGCTACTCTGGAAACACCATATATTTT. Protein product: CASSYPEGYSGNTIYF.

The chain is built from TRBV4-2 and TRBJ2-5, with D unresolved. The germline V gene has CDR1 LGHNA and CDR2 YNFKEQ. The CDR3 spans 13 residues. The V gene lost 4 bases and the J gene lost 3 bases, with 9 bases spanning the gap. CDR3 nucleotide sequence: TGTGCCAGCAGCCCGAGGATAGAAGAGACCCAGTACTTC. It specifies CASSPRIEETQYF.

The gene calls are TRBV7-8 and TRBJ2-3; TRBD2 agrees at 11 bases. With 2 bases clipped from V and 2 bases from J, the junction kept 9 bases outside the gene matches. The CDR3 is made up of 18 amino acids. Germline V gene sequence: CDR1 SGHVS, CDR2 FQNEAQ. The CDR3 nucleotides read TGTGCCAGCAGCTTACGGTCTAGCGGGGGGTTTTTCACAGATACGCAGTATTTT. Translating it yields CASSLRSSGGFFTDTQYF.

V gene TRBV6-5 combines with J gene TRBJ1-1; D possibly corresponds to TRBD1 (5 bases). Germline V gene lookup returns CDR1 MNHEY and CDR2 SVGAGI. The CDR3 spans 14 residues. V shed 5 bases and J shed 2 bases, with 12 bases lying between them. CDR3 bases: TGTGCCAGCAGTACACCGGGACTCAACACTGAAGCTTTCTTT. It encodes CASSTPGLNTEAFF.